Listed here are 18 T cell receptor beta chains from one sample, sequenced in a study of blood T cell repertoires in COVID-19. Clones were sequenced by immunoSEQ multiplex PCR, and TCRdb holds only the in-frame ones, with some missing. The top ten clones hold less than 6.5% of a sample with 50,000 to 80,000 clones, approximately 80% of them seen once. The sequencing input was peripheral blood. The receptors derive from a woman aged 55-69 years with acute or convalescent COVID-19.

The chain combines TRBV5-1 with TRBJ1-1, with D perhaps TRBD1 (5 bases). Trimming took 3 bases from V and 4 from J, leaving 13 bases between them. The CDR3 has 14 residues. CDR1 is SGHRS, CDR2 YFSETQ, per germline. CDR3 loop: CASSSQGWGTEAFF. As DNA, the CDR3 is TGCGCCAGCAGCTCGCAGGGTTGGGGCACTGAAGCTTTCTTT. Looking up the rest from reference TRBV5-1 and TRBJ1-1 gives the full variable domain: KAGVTQTPRYLIKTRGQQVTLSCSPISGHRSVSWYQQTPGQGLQFLFEYFSETQRNKGNFPGRFSGRQFSNSRSEMNVSTLELGDSALYLCASSSQGWGTEAFFGQGTRLTVV.

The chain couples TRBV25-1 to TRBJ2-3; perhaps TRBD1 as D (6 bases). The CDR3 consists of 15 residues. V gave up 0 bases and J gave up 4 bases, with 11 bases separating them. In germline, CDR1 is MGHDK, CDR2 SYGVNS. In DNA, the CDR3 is TGTGCCAGCAGTGAATATAGGGGGATGCCAGATACGCAGTATTTT. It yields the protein CASSEYRGMPDTQYF.

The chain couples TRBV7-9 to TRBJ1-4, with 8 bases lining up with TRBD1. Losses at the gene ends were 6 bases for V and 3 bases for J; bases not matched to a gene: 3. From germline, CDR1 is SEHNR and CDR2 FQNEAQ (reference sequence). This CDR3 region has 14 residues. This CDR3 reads CASRLQGANEKLFF. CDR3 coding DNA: TGTGCCAGCAGACTACAGGGGGCTAATGAAAAACTGTTTTTT.

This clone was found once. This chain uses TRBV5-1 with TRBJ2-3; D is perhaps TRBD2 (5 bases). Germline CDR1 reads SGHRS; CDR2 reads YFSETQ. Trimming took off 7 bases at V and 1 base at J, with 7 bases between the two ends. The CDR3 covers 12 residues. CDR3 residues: CASRGGTDTQYF. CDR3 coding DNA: TGCGCCAGCCGGGGAGGCACAGATACGCAGTATTTT. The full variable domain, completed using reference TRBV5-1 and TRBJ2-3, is KAGVTQTPRYLIKTRGQQVTLSCSPISGHRSVSWYQQTPGQGLQFLFEYFSETQRNKGNFPGRFSGRQFSNSRSEMNVSTLELGDSALYLCASRGGTDTQYFGPGTRLTVL.

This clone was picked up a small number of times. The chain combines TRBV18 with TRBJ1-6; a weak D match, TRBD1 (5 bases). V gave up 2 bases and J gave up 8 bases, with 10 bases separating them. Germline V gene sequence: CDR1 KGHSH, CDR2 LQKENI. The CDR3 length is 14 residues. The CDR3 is CASSPVPGDSPLHF. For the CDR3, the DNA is TGTGCCAGCTCACCAGTCCCGGGGGATTCACCCCTCCACTTT.

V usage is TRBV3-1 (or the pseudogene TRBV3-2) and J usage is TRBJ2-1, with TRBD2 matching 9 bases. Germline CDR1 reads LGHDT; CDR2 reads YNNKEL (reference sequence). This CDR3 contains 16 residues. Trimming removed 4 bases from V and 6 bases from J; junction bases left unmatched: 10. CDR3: CASSPPVAGVLNEQFF. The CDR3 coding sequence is TGTGCCAGCAGCCCCCCGGTAGCGGGGGTACTCAATGAGCAGTTCTTC.

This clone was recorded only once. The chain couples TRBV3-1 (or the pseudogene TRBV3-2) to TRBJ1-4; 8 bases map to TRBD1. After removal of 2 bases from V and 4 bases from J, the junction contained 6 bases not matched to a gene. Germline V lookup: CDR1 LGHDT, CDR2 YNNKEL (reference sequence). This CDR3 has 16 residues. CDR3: CASSQLTGVNNEKLFF. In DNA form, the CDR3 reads TGTGCCAGCAGCCAACTGACAGGGGTCAATAATGAAAAACTGTTTTTT.

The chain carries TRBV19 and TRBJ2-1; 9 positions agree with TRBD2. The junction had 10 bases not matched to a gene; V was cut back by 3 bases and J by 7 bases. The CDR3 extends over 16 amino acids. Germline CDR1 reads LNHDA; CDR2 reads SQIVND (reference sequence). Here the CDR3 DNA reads TGTGCCAGTAGTATCCTGCGCGGGGGGGCCTTGAATGAGCAGTTCTTC. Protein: CASSILRGGALNEQFF.

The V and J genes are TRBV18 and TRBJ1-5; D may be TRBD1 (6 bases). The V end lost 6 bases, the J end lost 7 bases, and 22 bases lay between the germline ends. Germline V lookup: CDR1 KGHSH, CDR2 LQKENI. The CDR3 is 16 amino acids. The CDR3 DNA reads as TGTGCCAGCTCCCCCGAGGAGGGGGGGCTAAGCCAGCCCCAGCATTTT. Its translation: CASSPEEGGLSQPQHF.

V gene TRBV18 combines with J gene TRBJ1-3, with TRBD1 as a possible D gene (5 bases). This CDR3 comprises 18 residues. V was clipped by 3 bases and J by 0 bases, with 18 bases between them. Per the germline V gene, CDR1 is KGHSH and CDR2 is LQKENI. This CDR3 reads CASSPEIRAAHSGNTIYF. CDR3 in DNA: TGTGCCAGCTCACCGGAAATCAGGGCCGCTCACTCTGGAAACACCATATATTTT. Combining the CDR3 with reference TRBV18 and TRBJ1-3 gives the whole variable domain NAGVMQNPRHLVRRRGQEARLRCSPMKGHSHVYWYRQLPEEGLKFMVYLQKENIIDESGMPKERFSAEFPKEGPSILRIQQVVRGDSAAYFCASSPEIRAAHSGNTIYFGEGSWLTVV.

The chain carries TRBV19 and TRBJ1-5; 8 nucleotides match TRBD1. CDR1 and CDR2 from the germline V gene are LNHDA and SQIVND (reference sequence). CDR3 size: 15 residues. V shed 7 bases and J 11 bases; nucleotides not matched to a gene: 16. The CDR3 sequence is CASIAGGSPNFAQHF. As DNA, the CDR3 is TGTGCCAGTATAGCAGGGGGCTCCCCCAATTTTGCCCAGCATTTT.

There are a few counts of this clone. The CDR3 DNA is TGTGCCAGCAGCGCCTACAGGGGAAGGGGCACTGAAGCTTTCTTT. This encodes CASSAYRGRGTEAFF. The V and J genes are TRBV11-2 and TRBJ1-1; 7 bases match TRBD1. Unmatched junction bases numbered 10, after V lost 5 bases and J lost 4 bases. The CDR3 is 15 amino acids. CDR1 SGHAT and CDR2 FQNNGV come from the germline V gene. Full variable domain (remainder filled in from reference TRBV11-2 and TRBJ1-1): EAGVAQSPRYKIIEKRQSVAFWCNPISGHATLYWYQQILGQGPKLLIQFQNNGVVDDSQLPKDRFSAERLKGVDSTLKIQPAKLEDSAVYLCASSAYRGRGTEAFFGQGTRLTVV.

The CDR3 DNA is TGTGCCAGCAGCTTAGGGTCAGGGGCCGTTATGTCCCTCCACTTT. Its protein product is CASSLGSGAVMSLHF. V is TRBV7-9 and J is TRBJ1-6; TRBD1 is a possible D gene (6 bases). CDR3 length equals 15 residues. The germline V gene encodes CDR1 SEHNR and CDR2 FQNEAQ (reference sequence). V gave up 1 base and J gave up 14 bases, with 18 bases separating them.

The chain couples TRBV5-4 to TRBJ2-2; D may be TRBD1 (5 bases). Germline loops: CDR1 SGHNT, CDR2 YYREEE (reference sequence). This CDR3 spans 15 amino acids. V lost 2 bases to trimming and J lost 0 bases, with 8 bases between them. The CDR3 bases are TGTGCCAGCAGCTTTGGGGCTGCGAACACCGGGGAGCTGTTTTTT. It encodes CASSFGAANTGELFF.

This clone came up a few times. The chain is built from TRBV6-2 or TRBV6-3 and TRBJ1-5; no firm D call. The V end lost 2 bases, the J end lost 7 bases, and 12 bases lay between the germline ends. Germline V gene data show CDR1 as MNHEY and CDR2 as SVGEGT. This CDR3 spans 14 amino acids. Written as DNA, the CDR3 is TGTGCCAGCAGTTACCCGGGGAACGGACAGCCCCAGCATTTT. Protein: CASSYPGNGQPQHF.

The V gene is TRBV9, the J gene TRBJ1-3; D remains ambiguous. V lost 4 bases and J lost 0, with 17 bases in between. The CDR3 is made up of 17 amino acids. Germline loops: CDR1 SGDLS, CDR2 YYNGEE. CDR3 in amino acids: CASSPTAGYYSGNTIYF. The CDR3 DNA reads TGTGCCAGCAGCCCCACGGCAGGCTATTACTCTGGAAACACCATATATTTT.

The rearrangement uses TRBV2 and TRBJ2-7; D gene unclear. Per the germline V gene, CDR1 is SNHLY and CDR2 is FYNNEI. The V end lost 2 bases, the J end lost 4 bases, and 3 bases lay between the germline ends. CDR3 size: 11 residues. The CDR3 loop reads CASSERYEQYF. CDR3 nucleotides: TGTGCCAGCAGTGAACGTTACGAGCAGTACTTC.

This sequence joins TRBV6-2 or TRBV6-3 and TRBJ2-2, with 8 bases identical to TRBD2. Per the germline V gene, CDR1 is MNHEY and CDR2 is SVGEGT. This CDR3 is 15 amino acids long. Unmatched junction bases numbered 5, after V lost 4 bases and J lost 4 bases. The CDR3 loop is CASSLGLGSTGELFF. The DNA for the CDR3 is TGTGCCAGCAGTTTGGGACTAGGGAGCACCGGGGAGCTGTTTTTT.